This TCR beta chain was identified in a study of blood T cells in healthy people across ages. This clonotype was seen more than once but under ten times. The antigen remains undetermined. Study results and limitations: There was no known CMV status for donors, so expanded clonotype changes were possibly confounded.

Around 10 milliliters was the volume of peripheral blood drawn from each donor. Sample-barcoded 5' priming and a J-beta primer mix drove a second PCR of 7 to 11 cycles. The study obtained at least 3 million CDR3-containing paired-end reads from every sample. Using its own MiXCR run on the 5' RACE reads, TCRdb lists one record per CDR3 protein. Counted here are around 1.5 million distinct CDR3 sequences, roughly 40% occurring once; the ten biggest clones make up under 8%. CDR1 and CDR2 from the germline V gene are MGHDK and SYGVNS. CDR3 length: 14 amino acids. V was clipped by 6 bases and J by 7 bases; unmatched bases: 6.

The sequenced sample consisted of blood. This receptor was taken from a woman between 18 and 30 years old in good health. The chain links TRBV25-1 to TRBJ1-4; TRBD1 agrees at 9 bases. CDR3 in DNA: TGTGCCAGCAGGCGGACAGGGGAGGTTGAAAAACTGTTTTTT. Translated, it gives CASRRTGEVEKLFF.